One sample yielded the 32 T cell receptor beta chains listed below, sequenced in a study of cytomegalovirus exposure and HLA in healthy donors. With 60 Vbeta and 13 Jbeta primers, the PCR was carried out. This table comes from immunoSEQ multiplex PCR, and its TCRdb copy is limited to in-frame clones, with some not included. The top ten hold approximately 2% of the sample, which has roughly 160,000 clones, less than 80% seen once. Sequencing was done on a sample of PBMCs. These receptors all come from a man aged 35-49 years in good health and CMV-seronegative.

This clone was recorded a few times. The chain couples TRBV27 to TRBJ2-7; maybe TRBD1 (5 bases). V lost 3 bases and J lost 2, with 11 bases in between. Per the germline V gene, CDR1 is MNHEY and CDR2 is SMNVEV (reference sequence). The CDR3 loop spans 14 amino acids. In DNA form, the CDR3 reads TGTGCCAGCAGTTTTAAAGACAGAGCCTACGAGCAGTACTTC. As protein: CASSFKDRAYEQYF.

The J gene is TRBJ2-1, the V gene TRBV7-2; TRBD2 agrees at 10 bases. Germline V CDR1 and CDR2: SGHTA, FQGNSA. This CDR3 is built from 17 residues. V lost 0 bases, J lost 4 bases, and 6 bases stayed unmatched. The CDR3 DNA reads as TGTGCCAGCAGCTTAGCTGGGACTAGCGTGGGGTACAATGAGCAGTTCTTC. The encoded protein is CASSLAGTSVGYNEQFF.

The J gene is TRBJ2-7, the V gene TRBV27, with TRBD1 as a possible D gene (5 bases). Trimming took off 1 base at V and 5 bases at J, with 12 bases between the two ends. Germline assignment: CDR1 MNHEY and CDR2 SMNVEV (reference sequence). This CDR3 has 14 amino acids. The CDR3 DNA follows: TGTGCCAGCAGTTTATTCCGCAGGGTGGACGAGCAGTACTTC. Protein product: CASSLFRRVDEQYF.

The rearrangement uses TRBV6-1 and TRBJ2-7, with a tentative D call TRBD1 (6 bases). Germline CDR1 reads MNHNS; CDR2 reads SASEGT. The V gene lost 3 bases and the J gene lost 4 bases, with 7 bases spanning the gap. CDR3 length: 12 residues. The chain's CDR3 is CASSERGYEQYF. CDR3 bases: TGTGCCAGCAGTGAGAGGGGGTACGAGCAGTACTTC.

This clone was recorded a few times. The chain combines TRBV5-1 with TRBJ2-1; the match to TRBD1 covers 11 bases. Germline CDR1 SGHRS, CDR2 YFSETQ. The V segment lost 6 bases and the J segment 6 bases; nucleotides outside the gene matches: 11. The CDR3 is made up of 16 amino acids. The CDR3: CASTSSGTGGRNEQFF. In nucleotides, the CDR3 is TGCGCCAGCACCTCCTCGGGGACAGGGGGTCGCAATGAGCAGTTCTTC.

This clone was seen more than once but under ten times. The genes are TRBV28 and TRBJ2-2; 7 bases are a match to TRBD2. The trim removed 3 bases at V and 5 bases at J, leaving 6 bases unmatched. Germline CDR1 MDHEN, CDR2 SYDVKM. The CDR3 has 15 amino acids. CDR3 region: CASSFRQGGTGELFF. CDR3 coding DNA: TGTGCCAGCAGTTTTCGGCAGGGAGGGACCGGGGAGCTGTTTTTT.

The chain employs TRBV28 and TRBJ2-2, with D maybe TRBD2 (5 bases). Trimming took 4 bases from V and 0 from J, leaving 12 bases between them. The CDR3 spans 16 residues. CDR1 and CDR2 from the germline V gene are MDHEN and SYDVKM. The CDR3 loop reads CASSSPAETNTGELFF. The CDR3 DNA sequence: TGTGCCAGCAGTTCCCCAGCGGAGACGAACACCGGGGAGCTGTTTTTT.

This clone was counted a few times. The chain uses TRBV6-4 and TRBJ1-1; 7 bases map to TRBD1. This CDR3 is built from 15 residues. The trim removed 5 bases at V and 0 bases at J, leaving 6 bases unmatched. Germline-derived CDR1 and CDR2 are MRHNA and SNTAGT. The CDR3 reads CASSKTGVMNTEAFF. Here the CDR3 DNA reads TGTGCCAGCAGTAAAACAGGGGTCATGAACACTGAAGCTTTCTTT.

The CDR3 is CAISEDRGVGNTIYF. In DNA form, the CDR3 reads TGTGCCATCAGTGAGGACAGGGGCGTGGGAAACACCATATATTTT. V and J are TRBV10-3 and TRBJ1-3; 8 bases are shared with TRBD1. This CDR3 has 15 residues. The trim removed 2 bases at V and 4 bases at J, leaving 4 bases unmatched. Germline CDR1 ENHRY, CDR2 SYGVKD.

This clone was detected only a few times. The chain has TRBV29-1 and TRBJ2-3, with no clear D. Trimming removed 4 bases at V and 6 bases at J, with 11 bases between. Germline V gene data show CDR1 as SQVTM and CDR2 as ANQGSEA. This CDR3 is 12 amino acids long. The CDR3 region is CSVVAPPDTQYF. The DNA of the CDR3 is TGCAGCGTTGTGGCCCCGCCGGATACGCAGTATTTT.

This rearrangement joins TRBV5-1 to TRBJ1-4; D unclear. The CDR3 runs to 14 residues. Trimming took off 0 bases at V and 3 bases at J, with 6 bases between the two ends. CDR1 SGHRS and CDR2 YFSETQ come from the germline V gene. The CDR3 spells CASSLDTPNEKLFF. The CDR3 region has the DNA TGCGCCAGCAGCTTGGACACCCCTAATGAAAAACTGTTTTTT.

V usage is TRBV7-9 and J usage is TRBJ2-3, with TRBD2 matching over 7 bases. After removal of 1 base from V and 1 base from J, the junction contained 5 bases not matched to a gene. CDR1 and CDR2 from the germline V gene are SEHNR and FQNEAQ (reference sequence). The CDR3 covers 16 residues. This chain's CDR3 is CASSLVAGVGTDTQYF. The CDR3, as DNA: TGTGCCAGCAGCTTAGTGGCGGGAGTTGGCACAGATACGCAGTATTTT.

The V call is TRBV7-9, the J call TRBJ2-7; 10 positions match TRBD2. The V gene's germline CDR1 is SEHNR and CDR2 FQNEAQ (reference sequence). After removal of 6 bases from V and 0 bases from J, the junction contained 17 bases not matched to a gene. CDR3 size: 19 residues. CDR3 in amino acids: CASSSLAGSDPRSSYEQYF. In DNA, the CDR3 is TGTGCCAGCAGTTCACTAGCGGGGAGCGACCCGAGGAGCTCCTACGAGCAGTACTTC.

V is TRBV10-3 and J is TRBJ2-7; 12 nucleotides line up with TRBD1. J gave up 3 bases and V 6 bases, and 6 bases lay outside the gene matches. CDR1 and CDR2 (germline): ENHRY, SYGVKD. The CDR3 is 15 amino acids. In nucleotides, the CDR3 is TGTGCCATCAGACATGGGACAGGGGGCAGCTACGAGCAGTACTTC. Translated: CAIRHGTGGSYEQYF.

The sample holds a few counts of this clone. The rearrangement uses TRBV20-1 and TRBJ2-7; D ambiguous. The V gene lost 5 bases and the J gene lost 3 bases, with 8 bases spanning the gap. CDR3 size: 11 residues. Looked up from germline, CDR1 is DFQATT and CDR2 is SNEGSKA (reference sequence). CDR3 bases: TGCAGTGCTTCGAAGAGCTACGAGCAGTACTTC. Translated: CSASKSYEQYF.

This clone showed up just a few times. This chain links TRBV28 with TRBJ2-7; unclear D gene. CDR3 length equals 14 residues. Trimming removed 5 bases from V and 3 bases from J, with 14 bases in between. The germline V gene has CDR1 MDHEN and CDR2 SYDVKM. The CDR3 spells CASSQDPANYEQYF. In nucleotides, the CDR3 is TGTGCCAGCAGTCAAGATCCCGCTAACTACGAGCAGTACTTC.

This chain connects TRBV5-1 to TRBJ2-3; TRBD2 agrees at 15 bases. V was pared by 5 bases and J by 1 base, with 8 bases of the junction left unmatched. Germline assignment: CDR1 SGHRS and CDR2 YFSETQ. The CDR3 sequence is 18 residues long. The CDR3 coding sequence is TGCGCCAGCAGGGGTGGACTAGCGGGAGGGCGAGGCACAGATACGCAGTATTTT. It encodes CASRGGLAGGRGTDTQYF.

V gene TRBV13 combines with J gene TRBJ2-1, with TRBD2 matching over 9 bases. Unmatched junction bases numbered 8, after V lost 3 bases and J lost 8 bases. Germline-derived CDR1 and CDR2 are PRHDT and FYEKMQ (reference sequence). The CDR3 runs 15 residues. CDR3 sequence: CASSFKLAGNHEQFF. The CDR3 bases are TGTGCCAGCAGCTTTAAGCTAGCGGGAAATCATGAGCAGTTCTTC.

The J gene is TRBJ2-5, the V gene TRBV29-1, with D perhaps matching TRBD1 (6 bases). The CDR3 totals 14 residues. Germline CDR1 SQVTM, CDR2 ANQGSEA. Trimming took off 4 bases at V and 2 bases at J, with 14 bases between the two ends. CDR3 in amino acids: CSVGELQGQETQYF. The CDR3 coding sequence is TGCAGCGTTGGCGAACTACAGGGACAAGAGACCCAGTACTTC.

This clone was seen only a few times. This chain links TRBV9 with TRBJ2-1; TRBD2 matches 9 bases. This CDR3 contains 14 residues. Per germline, CDR1 SGDLS and CDR2 YYNGEE. Trimming cost V 4 bases and J 7 bases; bases outside gene matches: 6. CDR3 nucleotide sequence: TGTGCCAGCAGCATTAGCGGGAGTCCGAATGAGCAGTTCTTC. It specifies CASSISGSPNEQFF.

This rearrangement joins TRBV10-3 to TRBJ2-3, with TRBD2 matching 13 bases. The germline V gene has CDR1 ENHRY and CDR2 SYGVKD. V shed 7 bases and J 5 bases; nucleotides not matched to a gene: 9. The CDR3 has 16 residues. CDR3 loop: CAINSGLAGVGDTQYF. The CDR3 DNA is TGTGCCATCAATTCCGGACTAGCGGGAGTCGGAGATACGCAGTATTTT.

This chain joins TRBV19 and TRBJ1-5; 8 nucleotides line up with TRBD1. Germline V CDR1 and CDR2: LNHDA, SQIVND (reference sequence). V lost 2 bases and J lost 12; bases outside the gene matches: 6. CDR3 length: 13 residues. CDR3 DNA sequence: TGTGCCAGTAGTATACAGGGGGACAGGAACCAGCATTTT. It yields the protein CASSIQGDRNQHF.

The chain joins TRBV14 to TRBJ2-1, with a tentative D call TRBD2 (6 bases). Germline V lookup: CDR1 SGHDN, CDR2 FVKESK. Deletions cut 4 bases from V and 9 bases from J, with 25 bases between. This CDR3 is 17 amino acids long. CDR3 DNA: TGTGCCAGCAGCCCCCTTCTGCCGGGGGTGTCAATGGGTGAGCAGTTCTTC. Translation gives CASSPLLPGVSMGEQFF.

V is TRBV9 and J is TRBJ2-7; TRBD2 might be the D (6 bases). The CDR3 consists of 15 residues. V was shortened by 4 bases and J by 3 bases, with 17 bases between the two germline ends. Per the germline V gene, CDR1 is SGDLS and CDR2 is YYNGEE. In nucleotides, the CDR3 is TGTGCCAGCAGCACCGCAGTTAGCGGAAACTACGAGCAGTACTTC. Its protein product is CASSTAVSGNYEQYF.

With regard to this clone: The same CDR3 can be traced to other DNA sequences in this sample. The chain uses TRBV6-6 and TRBJ2-7, with a tentative D call TRBD2 (6 bases). The CDR3 spans 15 residues. CDR1 is MNHNY and CDR2 is SVGAGI in the germline V gene (reference sequence). Deletions cut 0 bases from V and 3 bases from J, with 12 bases between. The CDR3 DNA reads as TGTGCCAGCAGTTACTCGACGCCGGGGGACTACGAGCAGTACTTC. Encoded protein: CASSYSTPGDYEQYF.

The chain couples TRBV2 to TRBJ2-5, with D possibly matching TRBD2 (6 bases). Per the germline V gene, CDR1 is SNHLY and CDR2 is FYNNEI. This CDR3 has 13 residues. The ends were cut back, 6 bases at V and 1 base at J, with 9 bases in the middle. DNA for the CDR3: TGTGCCAGCAGGCGGGGAACCCAAGAGACCCAGTACTTC. Translation: CASRRGTQETQYF. Looking up the rest from reference TRBV2 and TRBJ2-5 gives the full variable domain: EPEVTQTPSHQVTQMGQEVILRCVPISNHLYFYWYRQILGQKVEFLVSFYNNEISEKSEIFDDQFSVERPDGSNFTLKIRSTKLEDSAMYFCASRRGTQETQYFGPGTRLLVL.

The genes are TRBV10-3 and TRBJ1-1, with TRBD1 as a possible D gene (6 bases). This CDR3 comprises 13 residues. The ends were cut back, 6 bases at V and 6 bases at J, with 14 bases in the middle. The germline V gene encodes CDR1 ENHRY and CDR2 SYGVKD. For the CDR3, the DNA is TGTGCCATCAGGACACAGGGTATCGCTGAAGCTTTCTTT. Protein sequence: CAIRTQGIAEAFF.

This clone occurred once. This rearrangement joins TRBV20-1 to TRBJ2-7; no clear D. V was trimmed by 6 bases and J by 4 bases, leaving 10 bases between them. The germline CDR1 and CDR2 sequences are DFQATT and SNEGSKA (reference sequence). The CDR3 runs 11 residues. Here the CDR3 reads CSATDGYEQYF. DNA of the CDR3: TGCAGTGCCACAGACGGTTACGAGCAGTACTTC.

V gene TRBV30 combines with J gene TRBJ2-6, with D unclear. CDR1 is GTSNPN, CDR2 SVGIG, per germline (reference sequence). CDR3 size: 13 residues. V dropped 3 bases and J dropped 4 bases, with 7 bases sitting between them. The CDR3 DNA reads as TGTGCCTGGAGCGTATCCGGGGCCAACGTCCTGACTTTC. Translated: CAWSVSGANVLTF.

The DNA for the CDR3 is TGTGCCAGCTCTATTGGGGGGGCGAATAACTATGGCTACACCTTC. This encodes CASSIGGANNYGYTF. The V and J genes are TRBV18 and TRBJ1-2; D perhaps matches TRBD1 (6 bases). Per germline, CDR1 KGHSH and CDR2 LQKENI. Between the trimmed V and J ends, which lost 6 bases and 1 base, there was a span of 15 bases. The CDR3 sequence is 15 residues long.

The chain joins TRBV4-1 to TRBJ1-1; 9 bases line up with TRBD1. V shed 4 bases and J 4 bases; nucleotides not matched to a gene: 7. This CDR3 has 15 amino acids. Germline V gives CDR1 MGHRA, CDR2 YSYEKL. CDR3: CASSPGQGPGTEAFF. The CDR3 DNA sequence: TGCGCCAGCAGCCCGGGACAGGGCCCGGGCACTGAAGCTTTCTTT.

This chain links TRBV18 with TRBJ2-7; D is perhaps TRBD1 (6 bases). There are 13 residues in the CDR3. Germline CDR1 KGHSH, CDR2 LQKENI. V was pared by 6 bases and J by 6 bases, with 15 bases between. The CDR3, as DNA: TGTGCCAGCTCCCGGGACACCGGTTTCGAGCAGTACTTC. Its protein product is CASSRDTGFEQYF.